These 26 T cell receptor beta chains were sequenced from one sample in a study of cytomegalovirus exposure and HLA in healthy donors. The PCR made use of 60 Vbeta and 13 Jbeta primers. Libraries were prepared by immunoSEQ multiplex PCR; TCRdb keeps only in-frame clonotypes and omits some of them. The sample lists approximately 89,000 clones, around 77% occurring once. The sequencing sample was made of PBMCs. The receptors stem from a man aged 25-45 years in good health and CMV-seronegative.

The chain couples TRBV5-1 to TRBJ2-3, with 9 bases fitting TRBD2. CDR1 is SGHRS and CDR2 is YFSETQ in the germline V gene. The junction had 6 bases not matched to a gene; V was cut back by 2 bases and J by 2 bases. The CDR3 sequence is 16 residues long. CDR3 nucleotides: TGCGCCAGCAGCTTTAGCGGGAGCGCCACCACAGATACGCAGTATTTT. As protein: CASSFSGSATTDTQYF.

The chain combines TRBV6-6 with TRBJ1-1; D call uncertain. V lost 5 bases to trimming and J lost 3 bases, with 10 bases between them. The CDR3 has 13 amino acids. Germline V gene lookup returns CDR1 MNHNY and CDR2 SVGAGI (reference sequence). CDR3 sequence reads: CASSPLTDTEAFF. The DNA for the CDR3 is TGTGCCAGCAGTCCTCTTACAGACACTGAAGCTTTCTTT.

The chain couples TRBV6-6 to TRBJ1-5; D is possibly TRBD1 (6 bases). The CDR3 extends over 15 amino acids. CDR1 MNHNY and CDR2 SVGAGI come from the germline V gene (reference sequence). V lost 2 bases and J lost 6, with 14 bases in between. CDR3 nucleotides: TGTGCCAGCAGTTACAAACAGGGAGAGGTTCAGCCCCAGCATTTT. It encodes CASSYKQGEVQPQHF.

This clone has just a few counts. The chain combines TRBV6-5 with TRBJ2-7, with D perhaps matching TRBD1 (8 bases). Germline CDR1 is MNHEY and CDR2 is SVGAGI. Trimming took off 6 bases at V and 6 bases at J, with 21 bases between the two ends. This CDR3 spans 15 amino acids. The DNA for the CDR3 is TGTGCCAGCAGCGGGGCGGGAGCAGGGGGCGCCGAGCAGTACTTC. It yields the protein CASSGAGAGGAEQYF.

The V and J genes are TRBV27 and TRBJ2-7; 10 bases align to TRBD2. Trimming cost V 0 bases and J 5 bases; bases outside gene matches: 7. The CDR3 runs to 16 residues. Per germline, CDR1 MNHEY and CDR2 SMNVEV (reference sequence). This CDR3 reads CASSLSVLAGAHEQYF. Here the CDR3 DNA reads TGTGCCAGCAGTTTATCGGTGCTAGCGGGAGCCCACGAGCAGTACTTC.

The rearrangement joins TRBV2 to TRBJ1-1; TRBD1 matches at 9 bases. The CDR3 covers 14 residues. V was clipped by 7 bases and J by 6 bases; unmatched bases: 9. The germline V gene encodes CDR1 SNHLY and CDR2 FYNNEI. The CDR3 region is CASNTGTGMPEAFF. CDR3 coding DNA: TGTGCCAGCAACACGGGGACAGGGATGCCTGAAGCTTTCTTT.

CDR3 sequence (DNA): TGTGCCAGCGAGCGGGGGGACCAAGAGACCCAGTACTTC. Translation: CASERGDQETQYF. V gene TRBV7-2 combines with J gene TRBJ2-5; 9 positions agree with TRBD2. The CDR3 sequence is 13 residues long. The V gene's germline CDR1 is SGHTA and CDR2 FQGNSA. V lost 8 bases and J lost 0; bases outside the gene matches: 1.

The chain couples TRBV29-1 to TRBJ2-5, with D unclear. CDR3 length: 12 residues. Trimming removed 4 bases from V and 3 bases from J, with 9 bases in between. The germline gives CDR1 SQVTM, CDR2 ANQGSEA. The CDR3 sequence: CSVVGTEETQYF. The CDR3 DNA follows: TGCAGCGTTGTCGGTACAGAAGAGACCCAGTACTTC.

The rearrangement joins TRBV6-1 to TRBJ1-2, with D perhaps matching TRBD1 (6 bases). The germline gives CDR1 MNHNS, CDR2 SASEGT. This CDR3 has 15 amino acids. Trimming removed 0 bases from V and 3 bases from J, with 11 bases in between. The CDR3 nucleotides read TGTGCCAGCAGTGAAGCGCTACAGGGCCACTATGGCTACACCTTC. Residues: CASSEALQGHYGYTF.

The rearrangement links TRBV6-6 to TRBJ1-2, with D possibly TRBD1 on 6 matching bases. V was shortened by 7 bases and J by 7 bases, with 16 bases between the two germline ends. CDR1 and CDR2 (germline): MNHNY, SVGAGI (reference sequence). This CDR3 is built from 13 residues. The CDR3 reads CASTELQGTGYTF. For the CDR3, the DNA is TGTGCCAGCACGGAACTACAGGGAACTGGCTACACCTTC.

The chain is built from TRBV27 and TRBJ1-5, with no clear D. The germline gives CDR1 MNHEY, CDR2 SMNVEV (reference sequence). Trimming left V 3 bases short and J 7 bases short, with 19 bases between. This CDR3 has 16 amino acids. The DNA for the CDR3 is TGTGCCAGCAGTTTTTCGGGGAGGGCAGGTGTCCAGCCCCAGCATTTT. It codes for CASSFSGRAGVQPQHF.

In this sample, this clone turned up a few times. The CDR3 DNA reads TGTGCCAGCAGTGCCGTGACAGGGAATATGAACACTGAAGCTTTCTTT. Protein sequence: CASSAVTGNMNTEAFF. The gene calls are TRBV27 and TRBJ1-1, with 7 bases matching TRBD1. The CDR3 contains 16 residues. From germline, CDR1 is MNHEY and CDR2 SMNVEV (reference sequence). V lost 5 bases, J lost 0 bases, and 9 bases stayed unmatched.

This sequence joins TRBV7-2 and TRBJ1-2; D uncertain. CDR3 length: 15 residues. In germline, CDR1 is SGHTA, CDR2 FQGNSA. Trimming left V 4 bases short and J 4 bases short, with 16 bases between. The CDR3 here is CASSSRPGAGYGYTF. DNA of the CDR3: TGTGCCAGCAGCTCCCGCCCAGGCGCAGGCTATGGCTACACCTTC.

V usage is TRBV11-3 and J usage is TRBJ2-1, with TRBD2 matching 7 bases. This CDR3 has 15 amino acids. Trimming took 1 base from V and 0 from J; bases not matched to a gene: 0. Germline CDR1 and CDR2: SGHNT and YENEEA. CDR3 region: CASSLGGSSYNEQFF. The CDR3 DNA reads TGTGCCAGCAGCTTAGGCGGGAGCTCCTACAATGAGCAGTTCTTC.

This clone showed up just once. The rearrangement joins TRBV4-3 to TRBJ1-6; TRBD1 is a possible D gene (5 bases). The CDR3 length is 14 residues. The germline gives CDR1 LGHNA, CDR2 YSLEER. V was pared by 4 bases and J by 9 bases, with 13 bases between. The CDR3 DNA sequence: TGCGCCAGCAGCCCCAGGGAAACGGGTTCACCCCTCCACTTT. Protein product: CASSPRETGSPLHF.

The chain uses TRBV11-2 and TRBJ1-1; D uncertain. Trimming left V 0 bases short and J 8 bases short, with 10 bases between. This CDR3 is built from 13 residues. CDR1 and CDR2 (germline): SGHAT, FQNNGV. The CDR3 DNA sequence: TGTGCCAGCAGCTTAGAGGCGGAGTACGAAGCTTTCTTT. Its translation is CASSLEAEYEAFF. The whole variable domain, filled in from reference TRBV11-2 and TRBJ1-1, reads EAGVAQSPRYKIIEKRQSVAFWCNPISGHATLYWYQQILGQGPKLLIQFQNNGVVDDSQLPKDRFSAERLKGVDSTLKIQPAKLEDSAVYLCASSLEAEYEAFFGQGTRLTVV.

By share, this clone counts as medium-sized. The chain employs TRBV19 and TRBJ1-2; TRBD1 aligns across 8 bases. The V gene end was trimmed by 3 bases and the J gene end by 13 bases; junction bases not matched to a gene: 10. Germline V gives CDR1 LNHDA, CDR2 SQIVND (reference sequence). This CDR3 has 13 residues. Written as DNA, the CDR3 is TGTGCCAGTAGTATCAATGTTGGGACAGGACTCACCTTC. Its translation is CASSINVGTGLTF.

CDR3 nucleotides: TGCGCCAGCAGCCAAGTCGGGGTGACCGGGGAGCTGTTTTTT. This gives the protein CASSQVGVTGELFF. V gene TRBV4-3 combines with J gene TRBJ2-2, with D tentatively TRBD2 (5 bases). There are 14 residues in the CDR3. V lost 1 base and J lost 5, with 8 bases in between. The germline CDR1 and CDR2 sequences are LGHNA and YSLEER.

The chain is built from TRBV30 and TRBJ2-5, with 10 bases that match TRBD2. The J segment lost 2 bases and the V segment lost 2 bases, leaving 2 bases of the junction unmatched. Germline V gives CDR1 GTSNPN, CDR2 SVGIG (reference sequence). The CDR3 covers 14 residues. The DNA of the CDR3 is TGTGCCTGGAGTAGGACTAGCGGACAAGAGACCCAGTACTTC. It yields the protein CAWSRTSGQETQYF.

The chain carries TRBV28 and TRBJ1-5; 8 bases fit TRBD1. Per germline, CDR1 MDHEN and CDR2 SYDVKM. The V gene end was trimmed by 10 bases and the J gene end by 7 bases; junction bases not matched to a gene: 12. The CDR3 covers 14 residues. The CDR3 bases are TGTGCCACCTGGGACAGGAGAGAAAGGCAGCCCCAGCATTTT. Its translation: CATWDRRERQPQHF.

V is TRBV5-1 and J is TRBJ1-1; D gene unclear. CDR1 is SGHRS, CDR2 YFSETQ, per germline. The CDR3 sequence is 13 residues long. V lost 5 bases to trimming and J lost 2 bases, with 10 bases between them. In nucleotides, the CDR3 is TGCGCCAGCAGACCGGGATTCAACACTGAAGCTTTCTTT. Its protein is CASRPGFNTEAFF.

Turning to this clone: Mismatch with germline at one junction end may stem from a read error. V gene TRBV6-1 combines with J gene TRBJ2-3, with 14 positions matching TRBD2. The CDR3 spans 15 residues. Germline CDR1 reads MNHNS; CDR2 reads SASEGT. CDR3 nucleotide sequence: TGTGCCAGAAACGGGACTAGCGGGAGCATAGATACGCAGTATTTT. As protein: CARNGTSGSIDTQYF.

CDR3 amino acids: CASSGWTGWGATNEKLFF. The CDR3 DNA reads TGTGCCAGCAGCGGGTGGACAGGTTGGGGCGCAACTAATGAAAAACTGTTTTTT. The chain joins TRBV7-9 to TRBJ1-4; TRBD1 aligns across 7 bases. The J segment lost 0 bases and the V segment lost 5 bases, leaving 12 bases of the junction unmatched. The CDR3 totals 18 residues. The germline gives CDR1 SEHNR, CDR2 FQNEAQ (reference sequence).

The chain is built from TRBV29-1 and TRBJ2-5, with 10 nucleotides matching TRBD2. With 2 bases clipped from V and 8 bases from J, the junction kept 8 bases outside the gene matches. Germline CDR1 is SQVTM and CDR2 is ANQGSEA. The CDR3 length is 14 residues. CDR3 region: CSVEKREGEDTQYF. The CDR3 bases are TGCAGCGTTGAAAAGCGGGAGGGCGAGGATACCCAGTACTTC. Based on the CDR3 plus reference TRBV29-1 and TRBJ2-5, the full variable domain is SAVISQKPSRDICQRGTSLTIQCQVDSQVTMMFWYRQQPGQSLTLIATANQGSEATYESGFVIDKFPISRPNLTFSTLTVSNMSPEDSSIYLCSVEKREGEDTQYFGPGTRLLVL.

This rearrangement joins TRBV10-3 to TRBJ1-3; D not certain. V was trimmed by 8 bases and J by 0 bases, leaving 8 bases between them. The germline V gene has CDR1 ENHRY and CDR2 SYGVKD. The CDR3 is 13 amino acids. CDR3 nucleotides: TGTGCCATCTCCAGTTACTCTGGAAACACCATATATTTT. Translating gives CAISSYSGNTIYF.

This clone has a single count. This chain joins TRBV7-9 and TRBJ1-1; possibly TRBD1 for D (6 bases). Germline V lookup: CDR1 SEHNR, CDR2 FQNEAQ (reference sequence). The CDR3 sequence is 15 residues long. V lost 3 bases, J lost 0 bases, and 11 bases lay in between. CDR3: CASSFGDNMNTEAFF. CDR3 bases: TGTGCCAGCAGCTTTGGGGACAACATGAACACTGAAGCTTTCTTT.